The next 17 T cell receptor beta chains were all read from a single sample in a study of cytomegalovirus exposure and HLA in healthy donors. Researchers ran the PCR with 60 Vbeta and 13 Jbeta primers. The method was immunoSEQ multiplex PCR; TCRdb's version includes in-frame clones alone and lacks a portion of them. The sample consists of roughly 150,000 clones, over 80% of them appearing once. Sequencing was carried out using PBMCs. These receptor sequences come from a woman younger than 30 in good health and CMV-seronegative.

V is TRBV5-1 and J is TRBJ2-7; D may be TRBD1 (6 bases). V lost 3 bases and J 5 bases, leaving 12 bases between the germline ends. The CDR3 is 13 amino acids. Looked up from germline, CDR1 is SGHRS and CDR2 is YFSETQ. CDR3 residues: CASSSQGSHEQYF. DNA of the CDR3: TGCGCCAGCAGCTCCCAGGGGAGCCACGAGCAGTACTTC.

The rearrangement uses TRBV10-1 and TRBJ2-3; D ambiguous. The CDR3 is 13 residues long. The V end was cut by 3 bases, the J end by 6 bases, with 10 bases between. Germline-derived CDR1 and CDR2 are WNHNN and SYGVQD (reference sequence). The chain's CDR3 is CASSDPPSDTQYF. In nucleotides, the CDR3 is TGCGCCAGCAGTGACCCCCCCTCGGATACGCAGTATTTT.

In DNA form, the CDR3 reads TGTGCCAGCAGCGTAGAGATTTGGACAGCGCTTAATGAAAAACTGTTTTTT. Its translation is CASSVEIWTALNEKLFF. This chain joins TRBV9 and TRBJ1-4, with TRBD1 as a possible D gene (6 bases). The CDR3 runs to 17 residues. V was shortened by 0 bases and J by 4 bases, with 16 bases between the two germline ends. The germline V gene has CDR1 SGDLS and CDR2 YYNGEE.

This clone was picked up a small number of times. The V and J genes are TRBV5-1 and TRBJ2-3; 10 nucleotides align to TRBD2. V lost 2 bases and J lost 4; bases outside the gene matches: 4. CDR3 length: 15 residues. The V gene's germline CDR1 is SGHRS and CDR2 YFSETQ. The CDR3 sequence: CASSLSLAGADTQYF. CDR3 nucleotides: TGCGCCAGCAGCTTAAGCCTAGCGGGGGCAGATACGCAGTATTTT.

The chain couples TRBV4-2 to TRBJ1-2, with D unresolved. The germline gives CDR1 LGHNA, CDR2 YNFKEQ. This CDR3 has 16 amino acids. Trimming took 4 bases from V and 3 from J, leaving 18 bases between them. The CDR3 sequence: CASSPIPGRPDYGYTF. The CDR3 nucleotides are TGTGCCAGCAGCCCAATCCCCGGGAGACCTGACTATGGCTACACCTTC.

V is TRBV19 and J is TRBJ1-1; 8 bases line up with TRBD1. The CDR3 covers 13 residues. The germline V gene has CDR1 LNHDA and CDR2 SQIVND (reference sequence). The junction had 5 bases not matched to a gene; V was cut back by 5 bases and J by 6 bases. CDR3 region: CASSPRGRAEAFF. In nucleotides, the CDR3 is TGTGCCAGTAGTCCCAGGGGGCGAGCTGAAGCTTTCTTT.

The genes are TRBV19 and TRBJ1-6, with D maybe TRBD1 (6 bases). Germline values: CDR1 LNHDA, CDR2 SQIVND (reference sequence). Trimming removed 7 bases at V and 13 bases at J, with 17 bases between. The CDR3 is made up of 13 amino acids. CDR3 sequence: CASTTGQSYPLHF. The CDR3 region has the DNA TGTGCCAGTACAACAGGGCAATCATATCCCCTCCACTTT.

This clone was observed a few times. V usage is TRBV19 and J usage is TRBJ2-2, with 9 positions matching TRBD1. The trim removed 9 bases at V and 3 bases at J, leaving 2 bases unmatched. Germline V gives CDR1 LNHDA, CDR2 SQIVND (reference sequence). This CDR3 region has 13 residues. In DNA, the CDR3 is TGTGCCAGCTGGGACAGGGACACCGGGGAGCTGTTTTTT. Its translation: CASWDRDTGELFF.

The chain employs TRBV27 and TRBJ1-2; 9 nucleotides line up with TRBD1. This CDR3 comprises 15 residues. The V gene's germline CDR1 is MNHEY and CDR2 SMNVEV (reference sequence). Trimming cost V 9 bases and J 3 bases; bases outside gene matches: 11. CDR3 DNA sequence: TGTGCCAGGAAAGGGACAGGGACCTTAGACTATGGCTACACCTTC. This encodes CARKGTGTLDYGYTF.

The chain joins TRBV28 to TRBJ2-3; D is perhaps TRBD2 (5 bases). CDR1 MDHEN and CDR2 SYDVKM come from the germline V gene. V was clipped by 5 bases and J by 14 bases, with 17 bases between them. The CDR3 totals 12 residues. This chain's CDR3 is CASSEGRLKVYF. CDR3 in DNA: TGTGCCAGCAGTGAGGGCCGATTAAAAGTGTATTTT.

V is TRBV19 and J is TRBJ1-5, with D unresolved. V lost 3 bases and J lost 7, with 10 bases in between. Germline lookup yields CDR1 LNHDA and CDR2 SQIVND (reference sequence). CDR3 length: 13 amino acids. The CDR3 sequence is CASSMGPGQPQHF. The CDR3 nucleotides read TGTGCCAGTAGTATGGGTCCGGGACAGCCCCAGCATTTT. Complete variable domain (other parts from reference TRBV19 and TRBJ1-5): DGGITQSPKYLFRKEGQNVTLSCEQNLNHDAMYWYRQDPGQGLRLIYYSQIVNDFQKGDIAEGYSVSREKKESFPLTVTSAQKNPTAFYLCASSMGPGQPQHFGDGTRLSIL.

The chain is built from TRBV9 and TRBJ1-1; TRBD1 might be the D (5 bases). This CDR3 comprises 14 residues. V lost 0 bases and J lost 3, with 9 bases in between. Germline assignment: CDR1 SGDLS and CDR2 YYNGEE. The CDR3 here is CASSVGGGYTEAFF. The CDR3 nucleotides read TGTGCCAGCAGCGTAGGTGGGGGGTACACTGAAGCTTTCTTT.

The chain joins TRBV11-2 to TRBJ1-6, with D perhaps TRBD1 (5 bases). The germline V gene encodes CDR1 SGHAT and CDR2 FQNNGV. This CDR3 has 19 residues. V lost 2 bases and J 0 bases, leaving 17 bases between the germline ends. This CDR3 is CASSLLIGRASSYNSPLHF. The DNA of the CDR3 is TGTGCCAGCAGCTTATTAATAGGCAGGGCGAGCTCCTATAATTCACCCCTCCACTTT.

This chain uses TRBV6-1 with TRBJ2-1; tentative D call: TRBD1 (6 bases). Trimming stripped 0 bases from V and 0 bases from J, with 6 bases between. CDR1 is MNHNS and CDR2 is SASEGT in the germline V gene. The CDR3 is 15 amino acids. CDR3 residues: CASSEADSSYNEQFF. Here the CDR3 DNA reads TGTGCCAGCAGTGAAGCGGACAGCTCCTACAATGAGCAGTTCTTC.

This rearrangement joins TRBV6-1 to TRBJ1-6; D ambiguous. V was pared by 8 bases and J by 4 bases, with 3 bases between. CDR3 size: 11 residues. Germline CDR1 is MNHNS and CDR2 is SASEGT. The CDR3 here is CASRYNSPLHF. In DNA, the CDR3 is TGTGCCAGCCGGTATAATTCACCCCTCCACTTT.

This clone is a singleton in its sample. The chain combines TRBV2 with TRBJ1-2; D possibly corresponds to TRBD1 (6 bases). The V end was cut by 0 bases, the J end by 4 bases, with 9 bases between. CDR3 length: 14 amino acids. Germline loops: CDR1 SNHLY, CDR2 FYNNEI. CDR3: CASSEAGDTYGYTF. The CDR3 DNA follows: TGTGCCAGCAGTGAAGCAGGGGACACCTATGGCTACACCTTC.

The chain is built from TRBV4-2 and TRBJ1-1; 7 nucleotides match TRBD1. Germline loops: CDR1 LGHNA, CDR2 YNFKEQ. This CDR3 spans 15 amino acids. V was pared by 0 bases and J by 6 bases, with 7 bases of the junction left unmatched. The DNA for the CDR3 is TGTGCCAGCAGCCAAGATGGGCAGGGGGTCGCTGAAGCTTTCTTT. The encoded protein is CASSQDGQGVAEAFF.